One and the same sample provided the 24 T cell receptor beta chains below, sequenced in a study of a mutant IDH1 vaccine in newly diagnosed glioma. Time point reported: week 35, safety follow-up. One vaccine dose held 300 ug of mutant IDH1 20-mer peptide and came with topical imiquimod. No antigens are known for them. Data came from immunoSEQ multiplex PCR; TCRdb stores just in-frame clones and leaves some out. Of tens of thousands of clones listed, 75% to 85% are singletons. The source was PBMCs, collected from a glioma patient whose treatment included an IDH1 peptide vaccine. The receptors were sampled from a middle-aged man with glioma.

The chain links TRBV19 to TRBJ2-1; TRBD1 is a possible D gene (6 bases). CDR3 length: 15 amino acids. Germline CDR1 reads LNHDA; CDR2 reads SQIVND (reference sequence). The ends were cut back, 7 bases at V and 5 bases at J, with 18 bases in the middle. Here the CDR3 reads CASKLTGTLHNEQFF. The CDR3, as DNA: TGTGCCAGTAAACTTACAGGGACCCTCCACAATGAGCAGTTCTTC.

V gene TRBV5-4 combines with J gene TRBJ1-1, with 8 bases matching TRBD1. CDR3 length: 16 amino acids. J gave up 4 bases and V 3 bases, and 11 bases lay outside the gene matches. Germline V gives CDR1 SGHNT, CDR2 YYREEE (reference sequence). This CDR3 is CASSSILGQGGTEAFF. The DNA for the CDR3 is TGTGCCAGCAGCTCTATCCTCGGACAGGGAGGCACTGAAGCTTTCTTT.

The genes are TRBV29-1 and TRBJ1-2, with D unclear. The CDR3 is 11 amino acids. The germline V and J ends were trimmed by 7 bases and 8 bases, with 14 bases remaining between them. CDR1 SQVTM and CDR2 ANQGSEA come from the germline V gene. This CDR3 reads CSASFLGGYTF. The CDR3 nucleotides are TGCAGCGCCAGTTTTCTGGGGGGCTACACCTTC. Full variable domain (outside the CDR3, taken from reference TRBV29-1 and TRBJ1-2): SAVISQKPSRDICQRGTSLTIQCQVDSQVTMMFWYRQQPGQSLTLIATANQGSEATYESGFVIDKFPISRPNLTFSTLTVSNMSPEDSSIYLCSASFLGGYTFGSGTRLTVV.

The gene calls are TRBV19 and TRBJ2-1, with 8 bases matching TRBD2. From germline, CDR1 is LNHDA and CDR2 SQIVND (reference sequence). The CDR3 covers 12 residues. The trim removed 5 bases at V and 10 bases at J, leaving 4 bases unmatched. In DNA form, the CDR3 reads TGTGCCAGTAGTGGACTAGCCGGGGAGCAGTTCTTC. Translation gives CASSGLAGEQFF.

This clone was seen once. The chain joins TRBV6-4 to TRBJ2-1; 9 nucleotides match TRBD2. Trimming took 0 bases from V and 8 from J; bases not matched to a gene: 8. The CDR3 has 16 residues. Germline lookup yields CDR1 MRHNA and CDR2 SNTAGT. The CDR3 nucleotides are TGTGCCAGCAGTGACTCGTGGGCTAGCGGGACCGATGAGCAGTTCTTC. This sequence encodes CASSDSWASGTDEQFF.

This clone was seen only once. V is TRBV4-1 and J is TRBJ2-7; D may match TRBD1 or TRBD2 (5 bases each). Germline-derived CDR1 and CDR2 are MGHRA and YSYEKL. The CDR3 is 13 residues long. Between the trimmed V and J ends, which lost 8 bases and 3 bases, there was a span of 14 bases. The CDR3 region is CASSTGQLYEQYF. CDR3 nucleotides: TGCGCCAGCTCTACGGGGCAGCTCTACGAGCAGTACTTC.

The genes are TRBV28 and TRBJ2-7, with D uncertain. V lost 3 bases and J lost 2, with 11 bases in between. The CDR3 contains 14 residues. The germline gives CDR1 MDHEN, CDR2 SYDVKM. The CDR3 nucleotides are TGTGCCAGCAGTTTCCCGTACCAGACCTACGAGCAGTACTTC. Translated: CASSFPYQTYEQYF.

This chain joins TRBV4-2 and TRBJ2-5; 10 bases are a match to TRBD2. The CDR3 is 15 residues long. Germline values: CDR1 LGHNA, CDR2 YNFKEQ. V lost 4 bases and J lost 2; bases outside the gene matches: 4. CDR3 bases: TGTGCCAGCAGCCCCATAGCGGGAGGTCAAGAGACCCAGTACTTC. Protein sequence: CASSPIAGGQETQYF.

The genes are TRBV11-2 and TRBJ2-3, with D tentatively TRBD1 (6 bases). Per germline, CDR1 SGHAT and CDR2 FQNNGV. Trimming left V 3 bases short and J 4 bases short, with 11 bases between. This CDR3 region has 14 residues. In nucleotides, the CDR3 is TGTGCCAGCAGCTTGTTGACAGGTGCAGATACGCAGTATTTT. Its translation is CASSLLTGADTQYF.

This chain links TRBV4-2 with TRBJ2-4, with D maybe TRBD1 (5 bases). The CDR3 has 15 residues. Trimming cost V 5 bases and J 3 bases, with 14 bases left between them. The V gene's germline CDR1 is LGHNA and CDR2 YNFKEQ. CDR3 sequence reads: CASSSDSLLKNIQYF. In DNA, the CDR3 is TGTGCCAGCAGCTCCGACAGTCTACTCAAAAACATTCAGTACTTC.

The V and J genes are TRBV5-6 and TRBJ1-3; D might be TRBD1 (5 bases). The CDR3 consists of 14 residues. With 5 bases removed from V and 3 bases from J, the gap between germline ends came to 12 bases. CDR1 and CDR2 (germline): SGHDT, YYEEEE. Here the CDR3 DNA reads TGTGCCAGCAGTCCCCAGGGAAGTGGAAACACCATATATTTT. As protein: CASSPQGSGNTIYF. The variable domain in full, with the rest retrieved from reference TRBV5-6 and TRBJ1-3, is DAGVTQSPTHLIKTRGQQVTLRCSPKSGHDTVSWYQQALGQGPQFIFQYYEEEERQRGNFPDRFSGHQFPNYSSELNVNALLLGDSALYLCASSPQGSGNTIYFGEGSWLTVV.

The chain is built from TRBV5-4 and TRBJ1-1; D unclear. The germline V gene encodes CDR1 SGHNT and CDR2 YYREEE (reference sequence). Trimming cost V 2 bases and J 0 bases, with 11 bases left between them. This CDR3 region has 15 residues. The CDR3 spells CASSFPLGMNTEAFF. The CDR3, as DNA: TGTGCCAGCAGCTTTCCTCTGGGGATGAACACTGAAGCTTTCTTT.

This chain links TRBV5-8 with TRBJ1-4; D possibly corresponds to TRBD1 (6 bases). V lost 1 base and J 8 bases, leaving 15 bases between the germline ends. From germline, CDR1 is SGHTS and CDR2 YDEGEE. The CDR3 totals 15 residues. This chain's CDR3 is CASSLIPGAKEKLFF. CDR3 nucleotides: TGTGCCAGCAGCTTGATCCCAGGGGCCAAGGAAAAACTGTTTTTT.

J is TRBJ2-5 and V is TRBV2, with TRBD2 matching 9 bases. The assigned J gene may be wrong: the sequence end matches TRBJ2-7 better. The length of the CDR3 is 15 residues. Looked up from germline, CDR1 is SNHLY and CDR2 is FYNNEI. DNA for the CDR3: TGTGCCAGGACCCGGATAGCGGGAGATTTGTACGAGCAGTACTTC. Its protein is CARTRIAGDLYEQYF.

V usage is TRBV6-6 and J usage is TRBJ2-1; the D gene is possibly TRBD1 (5 bases). The germline CDR1 and CDR2 sequences are MNHNY and SVGAGI (reference sequence). V was clipped by 7 bases and J by 15 bases, with 22 bases between them. The CDR3 is 13 residues long. The CDR3 DNA is TGTGCCAGCACCCTCTCGACGACAGTAGTCGGGTTCTTC. This translates into CASTLSTTVVGFF.

This chain uses TRBV29-1 with TRBJ2-3; D gene uncertain. Germline loops: CDR1 SQVTM, CDR2 ANQGSEA. This CDR3 is 9 amino acids long. Trimming took 3 bases from V and 14 from J, leaving 9 bases between them. The CDR3: CSVDDLRYF. For the CDR3, the DNA is TGCAGCGTTGACGATTTAAGGTATTTT.

This clone has only one observation. The chain carries TRBV25-1 and TRBJ2-7; D unclear. CDR3 length: 14 residues. Trimming pared 4 bases from V and 0 bases from J, leaving 10 bases between. Germline values: CDR1 MGHDK, CDR2 SYGVNS. The CDR3 region has the DNA TGTGCCAGCAGTGGGGTTATCAGCTCCTACGAGCAGTACTTC. This codes for CASSGVISSYEQYF.

The table lists this clone with a few counts. This chain connects TRBV30 to TRBJ1-1; D is undetermined. Germline V gene lookup returns CDR1 GTSNPN and CDR2 SVGIG (reference sequence). CDR3 size: 12 residues. Trimming cost V 4 bases and J 4 bases, with 10 bases left between them. CDR3 sequence reads: CAWIAWPTEAFF. CDR3 coding DNA: TGTGCCTGGATCGCTTGGCCCACTGAAGCTTTCTTT.

A note on this clone: This CDR3 is also generated by other DNA sequences in the sample. J is TRBJ1-5 and V is TRBV7-2; 9 nucleotides match TRBD1. After removal of 5 bases from V and 3 bases from J, the junction contained 5 bases not matched to a gene. The germline gives CDR1 SGHTA, CDR2 FQGNSA. The CDR3 runs to 15 residues. CDR3 amino acids: CASSPGTGFNQPQHF. The DNA for the CDR3 is TGTGCCAGCAGCCCTGGGACAGGGTTCAATCAGCCCCAGCATTTT.

J is TRBJ1-2 and V is TRBV2; TRBD1 matches at 9 bases. Germline CDR1 SNHLY, CDR2 FYNNEI. V shed 7 bases and J 2 bases; nucleotides not matched to a gene: 5. CDR3 length equals 14 residues. In DNA form, the CDR3 reads TGTGCCAGCATCTACAGGGGGCAGAACTATGGCTACACCTTC. The encoded protein is CASIYRGQNYGYTF.

This chain joins TRBV12-5 and TRBJ2-1, with D hard to call. Germline assignment: CDR1 LGHNT and CDR2 FRNRAP. Trimming shortened V by 3 bases and J by 8 bases, and 5 bases separated the two germline ends. The CDR3 spans 11 residues. The DNA for the CDR3 is TGTGCTAGTGGTTTAAACGATGAGCAGTTCTTC. This translates into CASGLNDEQFF.

The CDR3 sequence: CASIRGGGVADTQYF. CDR3 nucleotide sequence: TGTGCCAGCATAAGGGGTGGTGGAGTAGCAGATACGCAGTATTTT. The V and J genes are TRBV7-9 and TRBJ2-3; weak D call: TRBD1 (5 bases). This CDR3 comprises 15 residues. Germline-derived CDR1 and CDR2 are SEHNR and FQNEAQ (reference sequence). Trimming removed 7 bases at V and 4 bases at J, with 18 bases between.

This chain uses TRBV6-1 with TRBJ1-5; TRBD1 matches at 9 bases. The germline CDR1 and CDR2 sequences are MNHNS and SASEGT. J gave up 2 bases and V 5 bases, and 4 bases lay outside the gene matches. The CDR3 sequence is 15 residues long. In DNA form, the CDR3 reads TGTGCCAGCAGTCCACAGGGGGCTGGCAATCAGCCCCAGCATTTT. Its protein product is CASSPQGAGNQPQHF.

This clone has more than one count but fewer than ten. This chain uses TRBV11-1 with TRBJ1-1; maybe TRBD1 (5 bases). Between the trimmed V and J ends, which lost 1 base and 8 bases, there was a span of 11 bases. The CDR3 runs 13 residues. The germline CDR1 and CDR2 sequences are SGHAT and FQDESV (reference sequence). The CDR3, as DNA: TGTGCCAGCAGCTTAGTTGGGGCAGTAGAAGCTTTCTTT. The encoded protein is CASSLVGAVEAFF.